The 16 T cell receptor beta chains below come from one sample, sequenced in a study of shared clonotypes between healthy human individuals. Measured with immunoSEQ multiplex PCR; TCRdb has only the in-frame clones, and not every one. The sample has about a million clones; about three quarters are singletons. Source material: memory CD4+ T cells sorted from blood. As to subset: CD45RA-negative fraction. These TCRs come from a young man in good health.

This clone is a singleton in its sample. This chain uses TRBV7-2 with TRBJ2-1; 11 bases are a match to TRBD2. There are 15 residues in the CDR3. Germline V gene sequence: CDR1 SGHTA, CDR2 FQGNSA. Trimming cost V 3 bases and J 9 bases; bases outside gene matches: 7. CDR3 sequence: CASSFTSGGYVEQFF. CDR3 bases: TGTGCCAGCAGCTTCACTAGCGGGGGCTACGTTGAGCAGTTCTTC.

The chain uses TRBV28 and TRBJ2-6; the D is unclear. There are 15 residues in the CDR3. The V end lost 3 bases, the J end lost 0 bases, and 6 bases lay between the germline ends. Germline V gives CDR1 MDHEN, CDR2 SYDVKM. CDR3 nucleotide sequence: TGTGCCAGCAGTTTCGAACACTCTGGGGCCAACGTCCTGACTTTC. This sequence encodes CASSFEHSGANVLTF.

The rearrangement joins TRBV7-9 to TRBJ2-7; perhaps TRBD1 as D (7 bases). V lost 5 bases and J lost 1, with 27 bases in between. Germline CDR1 is SEHNR and CDR2 is FQNEAQ (reference sequence). The CDR3 runs 19 residues. The CDR3 nucleotides read TGTGCCAGCAGCCCAACGCCAGGGGGTTTGGGGGGCCCTTCCTACGAGCAGTACTTC. Translating it yields CASSPTPGGLGGPSYEQYF.

This sequence joins TRBV5-1 and TRBJ2-5; D is possibly TRBD1 or TRBD2 (5 bases each). V lost 3 bases, J lost 5 bases, and 14 bases lay in between. The CDR3 extends over 14 amino acids. Germline CDR1 SGHRS, CDR2 YFSETQ. In nucleotides, the CDR3 is TGCGCCAGCAGCTCCGGACATGGACTTGAGACCCAGTACTTC. The encoded protein is CASSSGHGLETQYF.

The rearrangement uses TRBV27 and TRBJ2-3; 10 nucleotides align to TRBD1. The CDR3 has 14 amino acids. Germline V gene data show CDR1 as MNHEY and CDR2 as SMNVEV (reference sequence). J was trimmed by 6 bases and V by 4 bases; bases with no gene match: 4. This chain's CDR3 is CASSWTGGADTQYF. The CDR3 coding sequence is TGTGCCAGCAGTTGGACAGGGGGGGCCGATACGCAGTATTTT.

The rearrangement links TRBV6-1 to TRBJ1-3; D is possibly TRBD1 (5 bases). This CDR3 comprises 13 residues. The V end was cut by 6 bases, the J end by 0 bases, with 6 bases between. CDR1 MNHNS and CDR2 SASEGT come from the germline V gene. CDR3 amino acids: CASRGVSGNTIYF. CDR3 DNA sequence: TGTGCCAGCAGGGGGGTCTCTGGAAACACCATATATTTT.

This chain connects TRBV7-8 to TRBJ2-1; D is unresolved. This CDR3 is 14 amino acids long. Germline V gives CDR1 SGHVS, CDR2 FQNEAQ. V was shortened by 5 bases and J by 0 bases, with 8 bases between the two germline ends. The CDR3 nucleotides read TGTGCCAGCAGCCTGTTGGGCTCCTACAATGAGCAGTTCTTC. Its protein is CASSLLGSYNEQFF.

V and J are TRBV6-4 and TRBJ1-2; D is uncertain. Per germline, CDR1 MRHNA and CDR2 SNTAGT. The CDR3 covers 15 residues. Trimming shortened V by 6 bases and J by 4 bases, and 18 bases separated the two germline ends. CDR3 loop: CASSSGPSDIYGYTF. The CDR3 coding sequence is TGTGCCAGCAGCTCCGGGCCCAGCGACATCTATGGCTACACCTTC.

The V and J genes are TRBV9 and TRBJ2-3; D gene ambiguous. Germline V lookup: CDR1 SGDLS, CDR2 YYNGEE. V was pared by 0 bases and J by 1 base, with 12 bases between. The CDR3 runs to 16 residues. CDR3 residues: CASSVEIRTGTDTQYF. CDR3 DNA: TGTGCCAGCAGCGTAGAAATTAGGACGGGCACAGATACGCAGTATTTT.

Only one count was recorded for this clone. Being one base from a much bigger clone, this may be a read error. In DNA form, the CDR3 reads TGCGCCAGCAGCACGGGACTAGCGGGAGATACGCAGTATTTT. Its protein is CASSTGLAGDTQYF. V is TRBV5-1 and J is TRBJ2-3; TRBD2 matches 12 bases. The CDR3 spans 14 residues. The trim removed 4 bases at V and 5 bases at J, leaving 2 bases unmatched. The germline CDR1 and CDR2 sequences are SGHRS and YFSETQ.

The chain joins TRBV30 to TRBJ1-2; D ambiguous. The CDR3 runs to 13 residues. V was shortened by 7 bases and J by 8 bases, with 20 bases between the two germline ends. CDR1 GTSNPN and CDR2 SVGIG come from the germline V gene (reference sequence). The CDR3 spells CASKLPGSGGYTF. In DNA form, the CDR3 reads TGTGCCTCCAAACTCCCGGGAAGCGGAGGCTACACCTTC. Drawing the rest from reference TRBV30 and TRBJ1-2, the complete variable domain is SQTIHQWPATLVQPVGSPLSLECTVEGTSNPNLYWYRQAAGRGLQLLFYSVGIGQISSEVPQNLSASRPQDRQFILSSKKLLLSDSGFYLCASKLPGSGGYTFGSGTRLTVV.

In this sample, this clone turned up a few times. This rearrangement joins TRBV4-1 to TRBJ2-7; no definite D call. The CDR3 has 14 amino acids. Germline-derived CDR1 and CDR2 are MGHRA and YSYEKL. V was cut by 6 bases and J by 0 bases, with 12 bases left in between. The CDR3 region has the DNA TGCGCCAGCAGAGAAGGGCCAGCCTCCTACGAGCAGTACTTC. Translation: CASREGPASYEQYF.

The rearrangement joins TRBV7-8 to TRBJ2-3; unclear D gene. CDR3 length equals 12 residues. The germline gives CDR1 SGHVS, CDR2 FQNEAQ. Trimming removed 10 bases at V and 0 bases at J, with 8 bases between. The chain's CDR3 is CANSDSTDTQYF. CDR3 coding DNA: TGTGCCAACTCCGATAGCACAGATACGCAGTATTTT.

The chain employs TRBV21-1 and TRBJ2-5; the table's D call, TRBD2, was not checked against the DNA. TRBV21-1 is noted as a pseudogene. The CDR3 covers 12 residues. The CDR3 loop reads CASISYQETQYF. DNA of the CDR3: TGTGCCAGCATATCGTACCAAGAGACCCAGTACTTC.

This rearrangement joins TRBV19 to TRBJ1-5; a possible D gene is TRBD1 (6 bases). CDR3 size: 15 residues. V was shortened by 4 bases and J by 4 bases, with 14 bases between the two germline ends. Looked up from germline, CDR1 is LNHDA and CDR2 is SQIVND (reference sequence). Written as DNA, the CDR3 is TGTGCCAGTAGTAGGGGACAATCAACAAATCAGCCCCAGCATTTT. Encoded protein: CASSRGQSTNQPQHF.

This clone has at least ten counts. The chain is built from TRBV18 and TRBJ2-7, with TRBD1 matching over 7 bases. Germline V gene lookup returns CDR1 KGHSH and CDR2 LQKENI. The CDR3 spans 17 residues. The trim removed 3 bases at V and 0 bases at J, leaving 11 bases unmatched. The CDR3 sequence: CASSPVGWQGVSYEQYF. In DNA, the CDR3 is TGTGCCAGCTCACCGGTGGGATGGCAGGGGGTCTCCTACGAGCAGTACTTC.